The 15 T cell receptor beta chains listed next were all sequenced from one sample in a study of T cells in Graves' hyperthyroidism and ophthalmopathy. Researchers took RNA transcripts and amplified the TCR beta CDR3 regions from them. Primed by the HTBI set, a first-round RT-PCR was run on the TCR CDR3. TCRdb ran MiXCR on the multiplex PCR reads and lists one entry per CDR3 protein. The sample consists of 750,000 to 950,000 distinct CDR3 sequences, roughly 40% of them appearing once. Sequencing used blood. These receptor sequences come from a young man with Graves' hyperthyroidism.

The chain recombines TRBV6-5 with TRBJ2-2, with D perhaps being TRBD1 or TRBD2 (5 bases each). From germline, CDR1 is MNHEY and CDR2 SVGAGI. This CDR3 has 16 residues. Deletions cut 4 bases from V and 1 base from J, with 13 bases between. CDR3 DNA: TGTGCCAGCAGTTTCTCGGGACCCCAGAACACCGGGGAGCTGTTTTTT. It is translated as CASSFSGPQNTGELFF.

This clonotype was observed a handful of times. CDR3 amino acids: CASSLGGKSNQPQHF. The CDR3 DNA sequence: TGTGCCAGCAGCCTGGGTGGGAAGAGCAATCAGCCCCAGCATTTT. This chain uses TRBV9 with TRBJ1-5; the D is unclear. CDR1 is SGDLS and CDR2 is YYNGEE in the germline V gene. V gave up 4 bases and J gave up 1 base, with 12 bases separating them. The CDR3 has 15 amino acids.

About this clonotype: A much larger clone lies a single base off, so this may be a read error. The chain links TRBV7-2 to TRBJ2-7; a possible D gene is TRBD2 (5 bases). CDR3 size: 12 residues. Trimming shortened V by 4 bases and J by 6 bases, and 10 bases separated the two germline ends. Per germline, CDR1 SGHTA and CDR2 FQGNSA. The CDR3 sequence: CASSSAAPEQYF. CDR3 bases: TGTGCCAGCAGCTCAGCGGCGCCCGAGCAGTACTTC.

This chain connects TRBV20-1 to TRBJ1-1; D is unresolved. Germline CDR1 DFQATT, CDR2 SNEGSKA (reference sequence). With 6 bases removed from V and 1 base from J, the gap between germline ends came to 12 bases. The CDR3 runs to 13 residues. CDR3: CSATLARNTEAFF. The CDR3, as DNA: TGCAGTGCCACACTAGCGAGGAACACTGAAGCTTTCTTT.

Ten or more counts support this clonotype. This chain joins TRBV9 and TRBJ2-7, with unresolved D. The CDR3 consists of 14 residues. Trimming took 0 bases from V and 0 from J, leaving 7 bases between them. Germline V CDR1 and CDR2: SGDLS, YYNGEE. The CDR3 is CASSVESDSYEQYF. CDR3 in DNA: TGTGCCAGCAGCGTAGAGAGCGACTCCTACGAGCAGTACTTC.

CDR3 nucleotide sequence: TGTGCCAGCAGTGATGTTGACTTCGAGCAGTACTTC. It is translated as CASSDVDFEQYF. The rearrangement joins TRBV6-1 to TRBJ2-7; D is ambiguous. V was clipped by 3 bases and J by 6 bases, with 9 bases between them. The CDR3 consists of 12 residues. Germline loops: CDR1 MNHNS, CDR2 SASEGT.

V gene TRBV29-1 combines with J gene TRBJ2-2; D tentatively fits TRBD1 or TRBD2 (6 bases each). Germline V lookup: CDR1 SQVTM, CDR2 ANQGSEA. Trimming took 5 bases from V and 0 from J, leaving 13 bases between them. This CDR3 spans 15 amino acids. CDR3 region: CSVLGGLTNTGELFF. For the CDR3, the DNA is TGCAGCGTTCTTGGGGGGCTGACGAACACCGGGGAGCTGTTTTTT.

This clonotype has a single count. This chain connects TRBV7-8 to TRBJ1-5; D unresolved. V was clipped by 6 bases and J by 4 bases, with 19 bases between them. This CDR3 region has 16 residues. The germline V gene encodes CDR1 SGHVS and CDR2 FQNEAQ. This chain's CDR3 is CASSYNPPRDNQPQHF. CDR3 bases: TGTGCCAGCAGTTACAACCCCCCGCGGGATAATCAGCCCCAGCATTTT.

The chain carries TRBV7-9 and TRBJ1-2; 7 nucleotides align to TRBD1. Germline CDR1 is SEHNR and CDR2 is FQNEAQ (reference sequence). The CDR3 is 16 amino acids. V trimming: 5 bases; J trimming: 3 bases; junction bases outside the gene matches: 12. CDR3 DNA sequence: TGTGCCAGCAGCCCAGGAGGGGGCTTTCTTGACTATGGCTACACCTTC. It codes for CASSPGGGFLDYGYTF.

In this sample, this clonotype turned up many times. The CDR3 sequence is CASSLAGAGETQYF. In DNA form, the CDR3 reads TGTGCCAGCAGCTTAGCGGGAGCGGGTGAGACCCAGTACTTC. V usage is TRBV7-8 and J usage is TRBJ2-5, with D tentatively TRBD2 (6 bases). CDR1 and CDR2 (germline): SGHVS, FQNEAQ. Trimming took off 0 bases at V and 5 bases at J, with 10 bases between the two ends. The CDR3 is made up of 14 amino acids. The full variable domain, its missing parts supplied by reference TRBV7-8 and TRBJ2-5, is GAGVSQSPRYKVAKRGQDVALRCDPISGHVSLFWYQQALGQGPEFLTYFQNEAQLDKSGLPSDRFFAERPEGSVSTLKIQRTQQEDSAVYLCASSLAGAGETQYFGPGTRLLVL.

The chain carries TRBV9 and TRBJ1-2, with D hard to call. This CDR3 comprises 15 residues. Deletions cut 3 bases from V and 7 bases from J, with 19 bases between. Germline CDR1 reads SGDLS; CDR2 reads YYNGEE. CDR3 in amino acids: CASSDPTQPLGGYTF. The CDR3 DNA sequence: TGTGCCAGCAGCGACCCCACACAACCTTTGGGTGGCTACACCTTC.

This clonotype was seen ten or more times. This could be a read error, since a much larger clone is one nucleotide away. This chain connects TRBV25-1 to TRBJ2-5, with D possibly being TRBD1 or TRBD2 (5 bases each). Trimming left V 0 bases short and J 6 bases short, with 11 bases between. The germline CDR1 and CDR2 sequences are MGHDK and SYGVNS. The CDR3 runs to 14 residues. Here the CDR3 reads CASSEYIRGQTQYF. The CDR3 region has the DNA TGTGCCAGCAGTGAATATATTCGGGGCCAGACCCAGTACTTC.

To note about this clonotype: The junction departs from germline at one end; a sequencing error may be responsible. The rearrangement links TRBV10-3 to TRBJ1-5; TRBD1 is a possible D gene (6 bases). From germline, CDR1 is ENHRY and CDR2 SYGVKD. The CDR3 totals 15 residues. Here the CDR3 DNA reads TGTGCCAGCAGTTCCCGGGACACTGGAATGGCGCCCCAGCATTTT. This encodes CASSSRDTGMAPQHF.

The V gene is TRBV12-3 or TRBV12-4, the J gene TRBJ2-7, with D perhaps TRBD1 or TRBD2 (5 bases each). The CDR3 loop spans 14 amino acids. V was pared by 8 bases and J by 0 bases, with 14 bases between. CDR3 region: CASVPGPSSYEQYF. In DNA, the CDR3 is TGTGCCAGCGTCCCGGGGCCTTCCTCCTACGAGCAGTACTTC.

To note about this clonotype: Germline and junction disagree at one end, which may indicate a read error. The chain joins TRBV9 to TRBJ2-5, with 8 positions matching TRBD1. CDR3 length: 14 amino acids. CDR1 is SGDLS, CDR2 YYNGEE, per germline. The CDR3 DNA follows: TGTGCCAGCAGCTTGGGCAGGGGGCAAGAGGCCCAGTACTTC. Its translation is CASSLGRGQEAQYF.